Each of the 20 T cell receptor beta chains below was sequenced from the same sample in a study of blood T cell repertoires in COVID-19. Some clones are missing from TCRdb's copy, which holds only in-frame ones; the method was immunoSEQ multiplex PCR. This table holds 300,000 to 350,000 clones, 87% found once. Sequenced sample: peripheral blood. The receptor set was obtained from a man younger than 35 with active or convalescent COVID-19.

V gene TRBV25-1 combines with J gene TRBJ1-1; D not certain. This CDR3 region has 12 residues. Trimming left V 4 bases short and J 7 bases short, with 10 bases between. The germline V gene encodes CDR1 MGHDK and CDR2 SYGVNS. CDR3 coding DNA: TGTGCCAGCAGTGGCCGGGTCAGTGAAGCTTTCTTT. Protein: CASSGRVSEAFF.

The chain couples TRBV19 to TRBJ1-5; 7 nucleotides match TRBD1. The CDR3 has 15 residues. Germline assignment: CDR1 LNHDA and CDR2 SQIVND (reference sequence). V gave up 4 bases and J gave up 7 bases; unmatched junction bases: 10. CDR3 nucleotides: TGTGCCAGTAGTAGTTCGACAGGGTTAAGGCAGCCCCAGCATTTT. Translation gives CASSSSTGLRQPQHF. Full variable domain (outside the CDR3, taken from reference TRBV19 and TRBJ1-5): DGGITQSPKYLFRKEGQNVTLSCEQNLNHDAMYWYRQDPGQGLRLIYYSQIVNDFQKGDIAEGYSVSREKKESFPLTVTSAQKNPTAFYLCASSSSTGLRQPQHFGDGTRLSIL.

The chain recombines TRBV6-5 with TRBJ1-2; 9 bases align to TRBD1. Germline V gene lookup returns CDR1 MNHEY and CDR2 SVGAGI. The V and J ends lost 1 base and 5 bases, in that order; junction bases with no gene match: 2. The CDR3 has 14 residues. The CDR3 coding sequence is TGTGCCAGCAGTTACTTTGGGACAGGGTATGGCTACACCTTC. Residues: CASSYFGTGYGYTF.

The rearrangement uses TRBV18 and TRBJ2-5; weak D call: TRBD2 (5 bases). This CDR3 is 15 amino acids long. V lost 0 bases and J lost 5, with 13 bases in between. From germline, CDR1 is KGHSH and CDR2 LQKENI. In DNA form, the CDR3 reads TGTGCCAGCTCACCACCTAGCGTAATGGGGGAGACCCAGTACTTC. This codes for CASSPPSVMGETQYF.

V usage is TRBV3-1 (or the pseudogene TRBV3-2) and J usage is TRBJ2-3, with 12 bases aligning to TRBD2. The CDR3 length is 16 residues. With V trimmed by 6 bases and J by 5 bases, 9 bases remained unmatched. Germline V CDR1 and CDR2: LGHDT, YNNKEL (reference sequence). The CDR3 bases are TGTGCCAGCAGTTACGGGCTAGCGGGAGGGGAAGATACGCAGTATTTT. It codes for CASSYGLAGGEDTQYF.

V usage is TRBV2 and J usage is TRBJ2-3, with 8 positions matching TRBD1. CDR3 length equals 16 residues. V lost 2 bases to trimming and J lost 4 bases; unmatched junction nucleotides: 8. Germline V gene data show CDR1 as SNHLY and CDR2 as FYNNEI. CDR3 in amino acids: CASSEQGALRSDTQYF. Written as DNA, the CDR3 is TGTGCCAGCAGTGAACAGGGGGCGCTGAGATCAGATACGCAGTATTTT.

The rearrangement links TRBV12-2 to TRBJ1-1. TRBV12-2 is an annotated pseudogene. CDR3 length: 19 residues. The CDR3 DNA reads TGTGCAAGTCGCTTAGTTCTATCTTCTATCGGGAAGATGAACACTGAAGCTTTCTTT. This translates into CASRLVLSSIGKMNTEAFF.

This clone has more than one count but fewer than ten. CDR3 bases: TGTGCTAGTGGGCAGGGCGTTGAAAAACTGTTTTTT. As protein: CASGQGVEKLFF. This chain links TRBV12-5 with TRBJ1-4, with TRBD1 as a possible D gene (5 bases). V was shortened by 6 bases and J by 7 bases, with 9 bases between the two germline ends. This CDR3 comprises 12 residues. Germline CDR1 and CDR2: LGHNT and FRNRAP.

CDR3 region: CAWSVPRGAGYTF. CDR3 in DNA: TGTGCCTGGAGTGTACCCAGGGGCGCTGGCTACACCTTC. This chain uses TRBV30 with TRBJ1-2; D may be TRBD1 (6 bases). This CDR3 is built from 13 residues. Trimming cost V 0 bases and J 7 bases, with 12 bases left between them. CDR1 is GTSNPN and CDR2 is SVGIG in the germline V gene (reference sequence).

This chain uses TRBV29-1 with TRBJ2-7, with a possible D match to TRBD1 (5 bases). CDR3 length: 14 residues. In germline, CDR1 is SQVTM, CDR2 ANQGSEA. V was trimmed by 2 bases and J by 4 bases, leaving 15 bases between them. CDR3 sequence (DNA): TGCAGCGTTGAATTTTATCAGGGTTCGTACGAGCAGTACTTC. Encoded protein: CSVEFYQGSYEQYF.

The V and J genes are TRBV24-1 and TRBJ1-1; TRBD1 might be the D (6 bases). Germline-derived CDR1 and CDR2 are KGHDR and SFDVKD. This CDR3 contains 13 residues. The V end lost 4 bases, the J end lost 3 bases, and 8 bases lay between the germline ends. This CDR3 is CATSDYRDTEAFF. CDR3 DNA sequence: TGTGCCACCAGTGACTACAGGGACACTGAAGCTTTCTTT.

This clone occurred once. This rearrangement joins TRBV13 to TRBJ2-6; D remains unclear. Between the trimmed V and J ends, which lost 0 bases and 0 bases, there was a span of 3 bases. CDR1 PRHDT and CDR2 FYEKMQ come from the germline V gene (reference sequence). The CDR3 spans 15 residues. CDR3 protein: CASSLGRSGANVLTF. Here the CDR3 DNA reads TGTGCCAGCAGCTTAGGTCGCTCTGGGGCCAACGTCCTGACTTTC.

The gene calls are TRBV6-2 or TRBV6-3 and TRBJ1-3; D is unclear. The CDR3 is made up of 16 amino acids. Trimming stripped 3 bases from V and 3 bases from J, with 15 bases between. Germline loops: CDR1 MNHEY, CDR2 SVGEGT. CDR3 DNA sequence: TGTGCCAGCAGTTATTTCGGGTTGTCAAGTGGAAACACCATATATTTT. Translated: CASSYFGLSSGNTIYF.

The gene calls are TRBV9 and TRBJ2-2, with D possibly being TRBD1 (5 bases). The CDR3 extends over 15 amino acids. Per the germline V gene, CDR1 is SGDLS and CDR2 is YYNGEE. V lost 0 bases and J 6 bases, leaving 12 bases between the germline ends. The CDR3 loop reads CASSVEHRRAGELFF. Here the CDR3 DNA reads TGTGCCAGCAGCGTAGAACACAGGCGCGCCGGGGAGCTGTTTTTT.

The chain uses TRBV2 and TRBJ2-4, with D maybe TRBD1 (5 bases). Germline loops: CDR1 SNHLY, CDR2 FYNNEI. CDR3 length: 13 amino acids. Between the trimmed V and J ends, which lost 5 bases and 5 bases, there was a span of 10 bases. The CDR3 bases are TGTGCCAGCAGTTGGGGCCGGGAAAACATTCAGTACTTC. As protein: CASSWGRENIQYF.

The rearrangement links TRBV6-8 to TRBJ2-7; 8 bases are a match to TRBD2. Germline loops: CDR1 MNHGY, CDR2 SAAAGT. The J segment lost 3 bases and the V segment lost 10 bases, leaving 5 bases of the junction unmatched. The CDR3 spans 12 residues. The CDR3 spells CATQRERYEQYF. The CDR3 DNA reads TGTGCCACCCAGCGGGAGCGCTACGAGCAGTACTTC.

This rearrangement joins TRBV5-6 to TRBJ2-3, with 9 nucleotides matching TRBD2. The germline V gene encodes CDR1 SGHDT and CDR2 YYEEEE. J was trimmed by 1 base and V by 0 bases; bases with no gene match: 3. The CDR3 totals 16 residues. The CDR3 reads CASSLALAGGTDTQYF. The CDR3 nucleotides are TGTGCCAGCAGCTTGGCCTTAGCGGGAGGCACAGATACGCAGTATTTT.

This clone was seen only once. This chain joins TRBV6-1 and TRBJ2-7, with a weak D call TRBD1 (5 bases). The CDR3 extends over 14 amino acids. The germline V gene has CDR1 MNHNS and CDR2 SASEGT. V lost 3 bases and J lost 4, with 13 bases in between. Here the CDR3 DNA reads TGTGCCAGCAGTGAGCAGGGAATCTTATACGAGCAGTACTTC. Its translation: CASSEQGILYEQYF.

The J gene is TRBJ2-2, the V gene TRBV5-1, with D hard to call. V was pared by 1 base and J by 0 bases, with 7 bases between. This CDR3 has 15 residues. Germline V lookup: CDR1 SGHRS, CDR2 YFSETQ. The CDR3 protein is CASSLLQANTGELFF. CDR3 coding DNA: TGCGCCAGCAGCTTGTTGCAGGCGAACACCGGGGAGCTGTTTTTT.

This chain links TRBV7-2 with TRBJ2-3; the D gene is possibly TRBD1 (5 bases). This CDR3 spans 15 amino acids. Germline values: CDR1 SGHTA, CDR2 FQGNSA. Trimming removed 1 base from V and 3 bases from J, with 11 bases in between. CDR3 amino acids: CASSLVGQGTDTQYF. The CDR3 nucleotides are TGTGCCAGCAGCTTAGTCGGACAAGGGACAGATACGCAGTATTTT.